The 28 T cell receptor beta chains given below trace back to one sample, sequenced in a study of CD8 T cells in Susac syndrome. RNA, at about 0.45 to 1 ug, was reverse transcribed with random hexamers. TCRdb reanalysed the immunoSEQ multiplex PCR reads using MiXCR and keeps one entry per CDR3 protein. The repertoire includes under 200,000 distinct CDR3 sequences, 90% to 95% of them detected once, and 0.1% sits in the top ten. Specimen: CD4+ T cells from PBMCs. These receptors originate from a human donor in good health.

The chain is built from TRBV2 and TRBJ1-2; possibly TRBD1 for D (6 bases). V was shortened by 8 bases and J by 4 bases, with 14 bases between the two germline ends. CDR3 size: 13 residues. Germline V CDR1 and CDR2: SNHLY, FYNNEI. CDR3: CASRDRLGYGYTF. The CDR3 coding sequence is TGTGCCAGCCGCGACAGGTTGGGCTATGGCTACACCTTC. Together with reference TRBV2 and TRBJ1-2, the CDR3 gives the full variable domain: EPEVTQTPSHQVTQMGQEVILRCVPISNHLYFYWYRQILGQKVEFLVSFYNNEISEKSEIFDDQFSVERPDGSNFTLKIRSTKLEDSAMYFCASRDRLGYGYTFGSGTRLTVV.

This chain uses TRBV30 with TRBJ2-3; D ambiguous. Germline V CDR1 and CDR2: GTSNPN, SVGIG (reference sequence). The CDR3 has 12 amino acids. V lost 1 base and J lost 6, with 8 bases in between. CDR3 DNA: TGTGCCTGGAGTGACGCCGGCGATACGCAGTATTTT. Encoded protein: CAWSDAGDTQYF.

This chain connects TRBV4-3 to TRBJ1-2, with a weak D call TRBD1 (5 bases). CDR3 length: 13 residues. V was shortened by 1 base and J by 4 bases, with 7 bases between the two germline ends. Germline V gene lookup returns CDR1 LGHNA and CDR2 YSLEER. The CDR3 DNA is TGCGCCAGCAGCCAAGGGGGCAGCTATGGCTACACCTTC. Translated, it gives CASSQGGSYGYTF.

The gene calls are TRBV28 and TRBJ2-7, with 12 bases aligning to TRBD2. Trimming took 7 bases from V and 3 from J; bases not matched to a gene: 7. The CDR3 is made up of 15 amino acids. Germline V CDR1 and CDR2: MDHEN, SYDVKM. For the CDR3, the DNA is TGTGCCAGCATCTCTTTGACTAGCGGGGGCTACGAGCAGTACTTC. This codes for CASISLTSGGYEQYF.

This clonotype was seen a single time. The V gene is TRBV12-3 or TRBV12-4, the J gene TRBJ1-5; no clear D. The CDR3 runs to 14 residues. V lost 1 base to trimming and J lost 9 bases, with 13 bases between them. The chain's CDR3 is CASSLDSPASPQHF. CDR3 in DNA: TGTGCCAGCAGTTTAGACAGCCCTGCATCGCCCCAGCATTTT.

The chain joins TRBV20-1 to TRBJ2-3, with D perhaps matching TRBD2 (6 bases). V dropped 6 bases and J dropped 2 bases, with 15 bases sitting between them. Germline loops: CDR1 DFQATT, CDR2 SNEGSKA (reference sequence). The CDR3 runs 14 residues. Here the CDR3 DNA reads TGCAGTGCGGCCGTCGCGGGGAACACAGATACGCAGTATTTT. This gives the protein CSAAVAGNTDTQYF.

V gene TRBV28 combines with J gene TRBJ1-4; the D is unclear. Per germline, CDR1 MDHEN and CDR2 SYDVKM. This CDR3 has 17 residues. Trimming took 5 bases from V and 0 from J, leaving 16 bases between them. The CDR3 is CASSAHSGQPTNEKLFF. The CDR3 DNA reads TGTGCCAGCAGTGCGCATTCGGGCCAACCAACTAATGAAAAACTGTTTTTT.

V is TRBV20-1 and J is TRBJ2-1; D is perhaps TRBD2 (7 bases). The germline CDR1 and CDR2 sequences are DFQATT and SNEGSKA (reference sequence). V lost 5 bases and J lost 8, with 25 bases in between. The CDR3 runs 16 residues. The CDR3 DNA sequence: TGCAGTGCTGAGGGTTCCACCGGGGGGCCGTACGATGAGCAGTTCTTC. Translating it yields CSAEGSTGGPYDEQFF.

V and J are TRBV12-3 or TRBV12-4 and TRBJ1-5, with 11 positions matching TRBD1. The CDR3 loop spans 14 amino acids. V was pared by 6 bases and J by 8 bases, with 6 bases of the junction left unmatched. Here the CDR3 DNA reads TGTGCCAGCAGGACTTCGGGACAGGGGGAGCCCCAGCATTTT. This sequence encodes CASRTSGQGEPQHF.

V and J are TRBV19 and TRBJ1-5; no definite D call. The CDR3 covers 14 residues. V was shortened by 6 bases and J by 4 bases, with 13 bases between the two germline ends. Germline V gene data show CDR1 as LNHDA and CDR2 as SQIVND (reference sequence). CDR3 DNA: TGTGCCAGTAGAAATTCCGGGGTGAATCAGCCCCAGCATTTT. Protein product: CASRNSGVNQPQHF.

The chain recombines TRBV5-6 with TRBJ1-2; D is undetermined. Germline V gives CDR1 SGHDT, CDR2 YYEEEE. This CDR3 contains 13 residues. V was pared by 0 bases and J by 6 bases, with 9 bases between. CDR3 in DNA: TGTGCCAGCAGCTTGGGGGGTACGGATGGCTACACCTTC. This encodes CASSLGGTDGYTF. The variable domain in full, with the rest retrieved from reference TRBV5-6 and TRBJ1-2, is DAGVTQSPTHLIKTRGQQVTLRCSPKSGHDTVSWYQQALGQGPQFIFQYYEEEERQRGNFPDRFSGHQFPNYSSELNVNALLLGDSALYLCASSLGGTDGYTFGSGTRLTVV.

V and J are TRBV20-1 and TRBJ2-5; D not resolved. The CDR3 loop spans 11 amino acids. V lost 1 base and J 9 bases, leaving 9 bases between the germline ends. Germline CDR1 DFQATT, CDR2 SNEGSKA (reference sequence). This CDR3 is CSARGQRAQYF. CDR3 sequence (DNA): TGCAGTGCTAGAGGCCAACGAGCCCAGTACTTC.

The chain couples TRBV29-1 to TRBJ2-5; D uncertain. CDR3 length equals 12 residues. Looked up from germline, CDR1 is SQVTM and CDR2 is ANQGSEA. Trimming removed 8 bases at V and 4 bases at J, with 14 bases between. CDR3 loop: CSPMVGPETQYF. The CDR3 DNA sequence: TGCAGCCCGATGGTTGGCCCAGAGACCCAGTACTTC.

In DNA, the CDR3 is TGCAGTGCTAGAATGCAGCGGACTTCCAATCAGCCCCAGCATTTT. It translates to CSARMQRTSNQPQHF. The J gene is TRBJ1-5, the V gene TRBV20-1; D is unresolved. V was trimmed by 2 bases and J by 3 bases, leaving 14 bases between them. The germline CDR1 and CDR2 sequences are DFQATT and SNEGSKA (reference sequence). CDR3 length: 15 amino acids.

The CDR3 protein is CASSSIGGQAGANVLTF. CDR3 sequence (DNA): TGTGCCAGCAGCTCCATTGGGGGACAGGCTGGGGCCAACGTCCTGACTTTC. The chain links TRBV7-2 to TRBJ2-6; TRBD1 aligns across 8 bases. V was clipped by 4 bases and J by 2 bases; unmatched bases: 7. The CDR3 has 17 residues. The germline CDR1 and CDR2 sequences are SGHTA and FQGNSA.

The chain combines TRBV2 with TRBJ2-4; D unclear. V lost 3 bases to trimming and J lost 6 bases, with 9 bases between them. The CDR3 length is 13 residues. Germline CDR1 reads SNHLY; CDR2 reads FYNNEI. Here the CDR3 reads CASSEVLLNIQYF. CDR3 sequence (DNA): TGTGCCAGCAGTGAGGTACTTCTAAACATTCAGTACTTC.

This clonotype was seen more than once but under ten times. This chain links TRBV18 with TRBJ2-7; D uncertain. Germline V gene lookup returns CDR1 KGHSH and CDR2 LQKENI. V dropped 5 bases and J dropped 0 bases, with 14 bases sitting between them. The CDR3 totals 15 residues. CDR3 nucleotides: TGTGCCAGCTCATCCATTGCAGATGGCTCCTACGAGCAGTACGTC. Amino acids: CASSSIADGSYEQYV.

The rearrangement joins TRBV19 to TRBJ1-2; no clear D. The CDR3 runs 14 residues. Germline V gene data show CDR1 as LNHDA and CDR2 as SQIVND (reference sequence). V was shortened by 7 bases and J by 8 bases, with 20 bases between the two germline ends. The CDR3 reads CASTPGFERKGYTF. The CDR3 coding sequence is TGTGCCAGTACCCCGGGATTCGAACGAAAAGGCTACACCTTC.

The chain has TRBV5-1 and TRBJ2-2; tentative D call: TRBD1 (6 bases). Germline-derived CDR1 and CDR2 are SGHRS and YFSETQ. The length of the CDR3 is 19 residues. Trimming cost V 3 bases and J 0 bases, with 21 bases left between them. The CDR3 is CASSSTPQGLSPNTGELFF. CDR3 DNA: TGCGCCAGCAGCTCCACCCCTCAGGGGCTCTCTCCGAACACCGGGGAGCTGTTTTTT.

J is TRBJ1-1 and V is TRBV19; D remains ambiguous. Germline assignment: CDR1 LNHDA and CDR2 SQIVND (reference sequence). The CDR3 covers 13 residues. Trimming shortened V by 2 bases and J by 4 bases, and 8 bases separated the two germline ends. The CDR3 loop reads CASSITWGTEAFF. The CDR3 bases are TGTGCCAGTAGTATAACTTGGGGCACTGAAGCTTTCTTT.

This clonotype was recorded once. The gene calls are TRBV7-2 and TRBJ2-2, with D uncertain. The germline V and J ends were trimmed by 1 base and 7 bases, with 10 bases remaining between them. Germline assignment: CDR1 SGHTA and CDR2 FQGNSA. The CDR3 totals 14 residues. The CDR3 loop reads CASSLGSKGGELFF. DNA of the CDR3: TGTGCCAGCAGCTTAGGGAGCAAGGGCGGGGAGCTGTTTTTT.

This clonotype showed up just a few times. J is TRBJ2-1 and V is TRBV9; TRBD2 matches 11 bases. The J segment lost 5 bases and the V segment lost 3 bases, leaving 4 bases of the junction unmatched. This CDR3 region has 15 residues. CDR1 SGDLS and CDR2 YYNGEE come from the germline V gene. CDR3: CASSASGGTHNEQFF. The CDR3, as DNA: TGTGCCAGCAGCGCTAGCGGGGGGACCCACAATGAGCAGTTCTTC.

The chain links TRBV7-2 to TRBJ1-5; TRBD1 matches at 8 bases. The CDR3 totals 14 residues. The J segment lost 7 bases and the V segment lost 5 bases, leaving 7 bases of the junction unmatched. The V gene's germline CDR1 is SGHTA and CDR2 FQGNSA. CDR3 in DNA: TGTGCCAGCAGCCTTCAGACAGGGGAACAGCCCCAGCATTTT. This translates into CASSLQTGEQPQHF.

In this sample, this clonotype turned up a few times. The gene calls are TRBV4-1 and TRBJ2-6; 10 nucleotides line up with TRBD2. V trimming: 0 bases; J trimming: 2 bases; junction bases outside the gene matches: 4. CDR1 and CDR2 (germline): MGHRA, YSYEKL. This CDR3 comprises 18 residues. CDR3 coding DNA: TGCGCCAGCAGCCAAGATAGCGGGGGGTCCCCTGGGGCCAACGTCCTGACTTTC. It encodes CASSQDSGGSPGANVLTF.

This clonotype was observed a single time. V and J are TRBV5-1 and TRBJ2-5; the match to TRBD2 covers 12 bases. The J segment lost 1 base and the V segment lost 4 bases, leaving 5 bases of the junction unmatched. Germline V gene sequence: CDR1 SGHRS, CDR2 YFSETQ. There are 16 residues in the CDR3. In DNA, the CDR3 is TGCGCCAGCAGCGGCGGACTAGCGGGGATCCAAGAGACCCAGTACTTC. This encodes CASSGGLAGIQETQYF.

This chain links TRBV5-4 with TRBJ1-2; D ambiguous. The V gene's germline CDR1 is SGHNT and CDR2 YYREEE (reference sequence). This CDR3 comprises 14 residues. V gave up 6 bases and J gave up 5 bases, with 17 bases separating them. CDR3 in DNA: TGTGCCAGCACCACGCCCGGGGTCGGGTATGGCTACACCTTC. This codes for CASTTPGVGYGYTF.

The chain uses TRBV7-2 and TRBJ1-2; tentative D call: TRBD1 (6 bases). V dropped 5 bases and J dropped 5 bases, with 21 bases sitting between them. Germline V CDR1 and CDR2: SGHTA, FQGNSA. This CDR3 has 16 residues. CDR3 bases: TGTGCCAGCAGCCCCCAATCCCGGAGGGACAATTATGGCTACACCTTC. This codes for CASSPQSRRDNYGYTF.

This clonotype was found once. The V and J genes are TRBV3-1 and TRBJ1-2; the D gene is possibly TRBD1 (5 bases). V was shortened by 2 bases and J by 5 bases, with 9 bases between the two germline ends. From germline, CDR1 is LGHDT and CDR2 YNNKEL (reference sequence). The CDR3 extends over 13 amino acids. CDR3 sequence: CASSQMGVYGYTF. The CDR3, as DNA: TGTGCCAGCAGCCAAATGGGGGTTTATGGCTACACCTTC. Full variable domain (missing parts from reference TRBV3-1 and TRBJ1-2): DTAVSQTPKYLVTQMGNDKSIKCEQNLGHDTMYWYKQDSKKFLKIMFSYNNKELIINETVPNRFSPKSPDKAHLNLHINSLELGDSAVYFCASSQMGVYGYTFGSGTRLTVV.